The sequence of this T cell receptor (beta chain) was determined in a study of blood T cell repertoires in COVID-19. Study context: Samples representing acute and convalescent COVID-19 were sourced from the United States, Italy and Spain. Sources were T cells, B-cell-depleted T cells, or PBMCs; the material itself was cDNA or gDNA.

Original processing methods: Amplification from reference gene primers served as the basis for estimated nucleated cell counts. Repertoires were generated with immunoSEQ multiplex PCR, while TCRdb's copy carries only in-frame clones and drops some. Clone size and V and J calls were adopted from that table, with D and trimming inferred from the DNA. Here the sample spans 210,000 or so clones, more than 80% being singletons. Seattle enrolled patients during active infection and tracked them longitudinally. The CDR3 has 17 residues. V dropped 3 bases and J dropped 3; count of bases not matched to a gene: 4. From germline, CDR1 is LGHDT and CDR2 YNNKEL (reference sequence).

The sequencing sample was made of peripheral blood. The chain uses TRBV3-1 (or the pseudogene TRBV3-2) and TRBJ2-2; 13 bases are shared with TRBD2. This TCR was sampled from a woman aged 25-40 years with COVID-19, enrolled during active disease. The CDR3 region is CASSQGLAGSYTGELFF. In DNA form, the CDR3 reads TGTGCCAGCAGCCAGGGACTAGCGGGGTCATACACCGGGGAGCTGTTTTTT.